The next 5 T cell receptor beta chains were all read from a single sample in a study of blood T cell repertoires in COVID-19 (TCRdb year 2020). Libraries were made using the immunoSEQ multiplex PCR assay. Held by TCRdb, this immuneACCESS table contains in-frame sequences only and omits some clones. Under half of the omission traces to an unresolved V gene where checked; the cause of the rest is unknown. In all, the sample holds some 140,000 clones, and approximately 85% of those were seen once. The ten most abundant clones make up 0.63% of the sample. Sequenced material: peripheral blood. These receptor sequences come from a man aged 55-75 years with COVID-19, enrolled during active disease.

J is TRBJ1-1 and V is TRBV19, with D possibly matching TRBD1 (6 bases). Germline V gives CDR1 LNHDA, CDR2 SQIVND (reference sequence). CDR3 size: 15 residues. Trimming removed 3 bases at V and 4 bases at J, with 15 bases between. This CDR3 is CASSMGAGGVTEAFF. As DNA, the CDR3 is TGTGCCAGTAGTATGGGGGCAGGTGGGGTCACTGAAGCTTTCTTT.

This clone was picked up a small number of times. This rearrangement joins TRBV7-9 to TRBJ1-2; D perhaps matches TRBD1 (5 bases). Between the trimmed V and J ends, which lost 2 bases and 5 bases, there was a span of 15 bases. Germline loops: CDR1 SEHNR, CDR2 FQNEAQ (reference sequence). The CDR3 consists of 15 residues. The CDR3 bases are TGTGCCAGCAGCTTACAGGGTTTCCACCCTTATGGCTACACCTTC. Encoded protein: CASSLQGFHPYGYTF.

This chain connects TRBV6-2 or TRBV6-3 to TRBJ1-1; D ambiguous. From germline, CDR1 is MNHEY and CDR2 SVGEGT. V shed 6 bases and J shed 0 bases, with 5 bases lying between them. The CDR3 spans 12 residues. This CDR3 reads CASSALNTEAFF. In DNA, the CDR3 is TGTGCCAGCAGCGCGTTGAACACTGAAGCTTTCTTT.

This clone was seen a few times. CDR3 amino acids: CASSLNRANSPLHF. DNA of the CDR3: TGTGCCAGCTCACTCAACAGGGCCAATTCACCCCTCCACTTT. This chain joins TRBV18 and TRBJ1-6, with a possible D match to TRBD1 (6 bases). Trimming removed 4 bases at V and 7 bases at J, with 11 bases between. The V gene's germline CDR1 is KGHSH and CDR2 LQKENI. The CDR3 totals 14 residues.

CDR3 loop: CASSPRVGYGYTF. For the CDR3, the DNA is TGCGCCAGCAGCCCAAGAGTCGGCTATGGCTACACCTTC. This chain joins TRBV4-3 and TRBJ1-2; D remains ambiguous. The CDR3 spans 13 residues. Per germline, CDR1 LGHNA and CDR2 YSLEER. The V end was cut by 4 bases, the J end by 4 bases, with 10 bases between.